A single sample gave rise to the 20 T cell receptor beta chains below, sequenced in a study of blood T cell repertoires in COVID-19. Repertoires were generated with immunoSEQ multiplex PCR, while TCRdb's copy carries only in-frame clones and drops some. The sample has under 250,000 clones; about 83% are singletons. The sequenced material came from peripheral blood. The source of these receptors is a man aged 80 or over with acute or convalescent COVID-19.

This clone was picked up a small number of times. DNA of the CDR3: TGCGCCAGCAGCTTCTATTCTTTCACAGATACGCAGTATTTT. Residues: CASSFYSFTDTQYF. The chain links TRBV5-1 to TRBJ2-3; D gene uncertain. The CDR3 runs to 14 residues. The ends were cut back, 2 bases at V and 2 bases at J, with 9 bases in the middle. Germline CDR1 and CDR2: SGHRS and YFSETQ.

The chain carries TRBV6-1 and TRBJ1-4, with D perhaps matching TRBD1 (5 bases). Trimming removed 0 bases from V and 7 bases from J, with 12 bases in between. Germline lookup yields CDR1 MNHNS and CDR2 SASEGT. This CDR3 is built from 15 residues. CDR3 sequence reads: CASSEASRRGEKLFF. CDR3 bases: TGTGCCAGCAGTGAAGCTTCGAGGAGGGGTGAAAAACTGTTTTTT.

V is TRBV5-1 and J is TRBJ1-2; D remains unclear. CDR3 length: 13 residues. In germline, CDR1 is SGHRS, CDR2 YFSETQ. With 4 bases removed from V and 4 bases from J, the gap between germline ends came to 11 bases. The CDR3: CASSPSSLYGYTF. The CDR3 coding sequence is TGCGCCAGCAGCCCGTCCAGTCTCTATGGCTACACCTTC. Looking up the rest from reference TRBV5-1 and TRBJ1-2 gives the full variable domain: KAGVTQTPRYLIKTRGQQVTLSCSPISGHRSVSWYQQTPGQGLQFLFEYFSETQRNKGNFPGRFSGRQFSNSRSEMNVSTLELGDSALYLCASSPSSLYGYTFGSGTRLTVV.

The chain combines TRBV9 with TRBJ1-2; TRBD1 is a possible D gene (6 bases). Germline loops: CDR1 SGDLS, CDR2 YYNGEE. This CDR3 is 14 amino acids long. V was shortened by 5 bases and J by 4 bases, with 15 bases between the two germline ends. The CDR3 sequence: CASSIDRSSYGYTF. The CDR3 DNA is TGTGCCAGCAGTATAGACAGGTCATCCTATGGCTACACCTTC.

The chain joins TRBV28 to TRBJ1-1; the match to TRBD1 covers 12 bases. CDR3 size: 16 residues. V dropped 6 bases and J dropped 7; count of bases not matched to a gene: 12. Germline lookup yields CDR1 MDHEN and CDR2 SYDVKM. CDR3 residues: CASSSSRDRGRGEAFF. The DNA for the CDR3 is TGTGCCAGCAGCTCTAGCAGGGACAGGGGGCGGGGTGAAGCTTTCTTT.

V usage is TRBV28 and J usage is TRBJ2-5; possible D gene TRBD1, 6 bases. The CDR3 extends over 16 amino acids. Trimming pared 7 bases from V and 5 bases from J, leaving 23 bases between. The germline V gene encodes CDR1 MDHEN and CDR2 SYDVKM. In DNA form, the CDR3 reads TGTGCCAGCACTCGGTCCCGGGACACCTTGAGGGAGACCCAGTACTTC. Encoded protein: CASTRSRDTLRETQYF.

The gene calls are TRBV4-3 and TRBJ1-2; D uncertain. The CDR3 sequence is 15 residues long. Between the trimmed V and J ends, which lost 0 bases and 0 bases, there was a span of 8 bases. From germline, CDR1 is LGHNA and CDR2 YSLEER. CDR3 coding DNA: TGCGCCAGCAGCCAAGATCTGACTTCTAACTATGGCTACACCTTC. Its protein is CASSQDLTSNYGYTF.

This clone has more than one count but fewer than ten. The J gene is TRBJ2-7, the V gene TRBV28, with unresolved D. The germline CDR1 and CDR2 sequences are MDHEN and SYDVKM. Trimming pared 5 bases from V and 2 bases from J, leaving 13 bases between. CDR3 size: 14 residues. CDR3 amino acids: CASSERRGTYEQYF. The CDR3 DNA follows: TGTGCCAGCAGTGAAAGAAGAGGAACCTACGAGCAGTACTTC.

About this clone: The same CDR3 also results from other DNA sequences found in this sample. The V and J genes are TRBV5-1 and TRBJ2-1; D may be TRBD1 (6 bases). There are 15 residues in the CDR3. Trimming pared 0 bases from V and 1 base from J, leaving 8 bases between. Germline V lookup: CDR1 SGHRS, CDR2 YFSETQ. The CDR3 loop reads CASSLAGESYNEQFF. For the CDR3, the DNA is TGCGCCAGCAGCTTGGCAGGGGAATCCTACAATGAGCAGTTCTTC.

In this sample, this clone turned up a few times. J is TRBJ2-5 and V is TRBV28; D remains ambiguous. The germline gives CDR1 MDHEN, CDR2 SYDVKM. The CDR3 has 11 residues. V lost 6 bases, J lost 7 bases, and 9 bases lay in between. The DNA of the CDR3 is TGTGCCAGCAGCCCCCGTGTGACCCAGTACTTC. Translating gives CASSPRVTQYF.

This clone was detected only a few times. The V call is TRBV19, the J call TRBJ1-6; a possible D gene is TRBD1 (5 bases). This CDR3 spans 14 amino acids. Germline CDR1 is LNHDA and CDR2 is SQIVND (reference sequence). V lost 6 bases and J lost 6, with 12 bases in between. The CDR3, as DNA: TGTGCCAGTAGCGCCGGGACTCGTAATTCACCCCTCCACTTT. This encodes CASSAGTRNSPLHF.

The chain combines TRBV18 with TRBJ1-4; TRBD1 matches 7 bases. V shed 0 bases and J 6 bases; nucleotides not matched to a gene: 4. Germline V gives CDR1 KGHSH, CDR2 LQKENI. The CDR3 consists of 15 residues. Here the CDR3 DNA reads TGTGCCAGCTCACCACCGGGGACAGCTTATGAAAAACTGTTTTTT. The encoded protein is CASSPPGTAYEKLFF.

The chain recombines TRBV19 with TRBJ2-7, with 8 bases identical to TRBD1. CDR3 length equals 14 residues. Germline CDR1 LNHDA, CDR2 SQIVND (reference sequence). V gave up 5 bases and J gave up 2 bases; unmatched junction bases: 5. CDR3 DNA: TGTGCCAGTAGTTCCTTGACAGGGGCCTACGAGCAGTACTTC. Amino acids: CASSSLTGAYEQYF.

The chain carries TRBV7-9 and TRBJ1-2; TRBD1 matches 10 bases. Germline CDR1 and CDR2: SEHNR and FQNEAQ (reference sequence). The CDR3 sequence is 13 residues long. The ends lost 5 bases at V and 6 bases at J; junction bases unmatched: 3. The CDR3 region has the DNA TGTGCCAGCAGCGCCGGACAGGGGGATGGCTACACCTTC. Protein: CASSAGQGDGYTF. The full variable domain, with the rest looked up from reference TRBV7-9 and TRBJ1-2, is DTGVSQNPRHKITKRGQNVTFRCDPISEHNRLYWYRQTLGQGPEFLTYFQNEAQLEKSRLLSDRFSAERPKGSFSTLEIQRTEQGDSAMYLCASSAGQGDGYTFGSGTRLTVV.

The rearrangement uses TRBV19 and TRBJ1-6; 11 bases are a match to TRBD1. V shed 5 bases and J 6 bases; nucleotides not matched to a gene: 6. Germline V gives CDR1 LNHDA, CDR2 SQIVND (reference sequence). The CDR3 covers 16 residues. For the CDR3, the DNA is TGTGCCAGTAGTCCCCGGACAGGGGGCGTTAATTCACCCCTCCACTTT. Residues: CASSPRTGGVNSPLHF.

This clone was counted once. The CDR3 spells CASSRRYGQAAGTNEKLFF. CDR3 DNA: TGCGCCAGCAGCCGGAGGTACGGACAGGCGGCCGGCACTAATGAAAAACTGTTTTTT. The chain links TRBV4-3 to TRBJ1-4; 7 positions agree with TRBD1. The germline V gene has CDR1 LGHNA and CDR2 YSLEER. Trimming took 4 bases from V and 2 from J; bases not matched to a gene: 16. The CDR3 has 19 amino acids.

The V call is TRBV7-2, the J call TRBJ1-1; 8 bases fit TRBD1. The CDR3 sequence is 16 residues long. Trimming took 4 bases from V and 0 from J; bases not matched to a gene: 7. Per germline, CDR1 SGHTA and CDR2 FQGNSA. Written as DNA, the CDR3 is TGTGCCAGCAGCTCTACAGGGGGGGTCATGAACACTGAAGCTTTCTTT. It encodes CASSSTGGVMNTEAFF.

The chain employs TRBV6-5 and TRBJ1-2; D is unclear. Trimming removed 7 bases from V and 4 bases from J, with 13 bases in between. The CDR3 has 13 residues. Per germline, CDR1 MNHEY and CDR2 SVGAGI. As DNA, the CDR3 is TGTGCCAGCACCCAGGAGGGCCTCTATGGCTACACCTTC. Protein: CASTQEGLYGYTF.

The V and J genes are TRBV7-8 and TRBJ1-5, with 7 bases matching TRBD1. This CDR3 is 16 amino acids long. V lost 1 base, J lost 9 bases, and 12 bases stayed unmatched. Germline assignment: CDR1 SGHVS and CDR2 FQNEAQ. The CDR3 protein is CASSLGQGKLPGPQHF. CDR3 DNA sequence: TGTGCCAGCAGCTTAGGACAGGGCAAGCTCCCAGGGCCCCAGCATTTT.

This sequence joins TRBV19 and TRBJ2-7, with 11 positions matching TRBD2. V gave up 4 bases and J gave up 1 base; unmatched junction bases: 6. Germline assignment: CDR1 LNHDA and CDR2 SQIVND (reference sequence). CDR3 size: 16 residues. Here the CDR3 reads CASSRATSGISYEQYF. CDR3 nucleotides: TGTGCCAGTAGTAGGGCGACTAGCGGGATTTCCTACGAGCAGTACTTC.